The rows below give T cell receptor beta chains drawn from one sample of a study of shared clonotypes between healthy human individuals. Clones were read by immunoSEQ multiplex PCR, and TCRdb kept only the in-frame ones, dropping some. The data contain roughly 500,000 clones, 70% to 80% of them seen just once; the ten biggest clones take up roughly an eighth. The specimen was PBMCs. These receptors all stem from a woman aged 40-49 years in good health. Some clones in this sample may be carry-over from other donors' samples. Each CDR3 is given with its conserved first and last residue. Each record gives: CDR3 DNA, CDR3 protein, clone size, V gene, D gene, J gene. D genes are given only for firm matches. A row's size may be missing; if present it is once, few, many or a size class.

TGCGCCAGCAGTGAGGCAGGGCTTAGCGAAAAACTGTTTTTT,CASSEAGLSEKLFF,-,TRBV10-2,-,TRBJ1-4
TGTGCCTGGATCTACTACGAGCAGTACTTC,CAWIYYEQYF,-,TRBV30,-,TRBJ2-7
TGCAGCGTTGTGCCGCTGTCCGAGACCCAGTACTTC,CSVVPLSETQYF,-,TRBV29-1,-,TRBJ2-5
TGTGCCAGCAGCAGCGGCCCCAAGCGGTCGACAGACACTGAAGCTTTCTTT,CASSSGPKRSTDTEAFF,-,TRBV5-6,-,TRBJ1-1
TGTGCCAGCAGTTTCCCCGCAGGGAGGGAGTACACCGGGGAGCTGTTTTTT,CASSFPAGREYTGELFF,-,TRBV28,TRBD2,TRBJ2-2
TGTGCCAGCAGCTTATTAGGCCTTGAAGCTTTCTTT,CASSLLGLEAFF,few,TRBV11-2,-,TRBJ1-1
TGCGCCAGCAGTGAGAAGGACACAACTAATGAAAAACTGTTTTTT,CASSEKDTTNEKLFF,few,TRBV10-2,-,TRBJ1-4
TGTGCCAGCAGCCAAGCCTCATCAGGGGCAACTAATGAAAAACTGTTTTTT,CASSQASSGATNEKLFF,few,TRBV4-2,-,TRBJ1-4
TGTGCCACCAGCTTGGGAAGGACCTCGGCTTTGAGTGAGCAGTTCTTC,CATSLGRTSALSEQFF,once,TRBV15,-,TRBJ2-1
TGTGCCAGCAGTTTAACGAACACTGAAGCTTTCTTT,CASSLTNTEAFF,-,TRBV28,-,TRBJ1-1
TGTGCCAGCAGCCCGCAGACACAAACCTACGAGCAGTACTTC,CASSPQTQTYEQYF,-,TRBV11-2,-,TRBJ2-7
TGTGCCAGCAGCTTAGGAGGGGGACAGGGGTGGTACGAGCAGTACTTC,CASSLGGGQGWYEQYF,-,TRBV11-2,TRBD1,TRBJ2-7
TGTGCCAGCAGCTTAGAACCGGCAGATACGCAGTATTTT,CASSLEPADTQYF,-,TRBV11-2,-,TRBJ2-3